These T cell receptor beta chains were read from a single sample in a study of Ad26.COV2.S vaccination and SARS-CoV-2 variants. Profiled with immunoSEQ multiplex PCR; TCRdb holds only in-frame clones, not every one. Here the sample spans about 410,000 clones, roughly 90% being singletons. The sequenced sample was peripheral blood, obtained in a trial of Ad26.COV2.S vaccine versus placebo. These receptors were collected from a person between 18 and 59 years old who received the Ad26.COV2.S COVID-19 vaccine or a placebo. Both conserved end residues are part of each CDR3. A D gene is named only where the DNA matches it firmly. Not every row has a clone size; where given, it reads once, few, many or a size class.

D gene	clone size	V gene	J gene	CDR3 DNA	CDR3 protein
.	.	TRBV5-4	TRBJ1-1	TGTGCCAGCAGCTCAGGACAAGACCTGAAAGCTTTCTTT	CASSSGQDLKAFF
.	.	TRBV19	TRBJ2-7	TGTGCCAGTAGTATAGAGGGCCGCAGGGGCGAGCAGTACTTC	CASSIEGRRGEQYF
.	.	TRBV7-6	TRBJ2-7	TGTGCCAGCAGCCAGATTCCGGGGAAGTACGAGCAGTACTTC	CASSQIPGKYEQYF
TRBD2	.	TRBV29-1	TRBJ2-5	TGCAGCGTTGATCCGTCTGGGGTAGCGGGAAAAGAGACCCAGTACTTC	CSVDPSGVAGKETQYF
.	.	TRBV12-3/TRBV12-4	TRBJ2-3	TGTGCCAGCAGTTTAGGGGCAGATACGCAGTATTTT	CASSLGADTQYF
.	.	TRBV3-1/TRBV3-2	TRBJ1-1	TGTGCCAGCAGCCAACACAGGCCACTGAACACTGAAGCTTTCTTT	CASSQHRPLNTEAFF
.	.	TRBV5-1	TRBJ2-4	TGCGCCAGCAGCTTGGTTGGGGACAAGAGAAACATTCAGTACTTC	CASSLVGDKRNIQYF
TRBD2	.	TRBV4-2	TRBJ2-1	TGTGCCAGCAGCCAAGACGGGACTAGCGGGAGGGGTGAGCAGTTCTTC	CASSQDGTSGRGEQFF
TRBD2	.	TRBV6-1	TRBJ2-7	TGTGCCAGCAGTGAAGGGGCTAGCGGGCCCTACGAGCAGTACTTC	CASSEGASGPYEQYF
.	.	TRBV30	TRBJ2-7	TGTGCCTGGAGAGGGCGGTTACCGGGGGAGCAGTACTTC	CAWRGRLPGEQYF
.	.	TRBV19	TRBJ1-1	TGTGCCACCCACGGGGGGAAGGGGCACACTGAAGCTTTCTTT	CATHGGKGHTEAFF
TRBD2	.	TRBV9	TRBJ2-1	TGTGCCAGCAGCGGGACTAGCGGTACCTACAATGAGCAGTTCTTC	CASSGTSGTYNEQFF
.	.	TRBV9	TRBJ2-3	TGTGCCAGCAGCCTTAGCCCCCAGAGCTCAGATACGCAGTATTTT	CASSLSPQSSDTQYF
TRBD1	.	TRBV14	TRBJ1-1	TGTGCCAGCAGCCATCGGACAGGGTACGTTAGAAACACTGAAGCTTTCTTT	CASSHRTGYVRNTEAFF
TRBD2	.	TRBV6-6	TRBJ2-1	TGTGCCAGCAGTTACGAGCGGGAGGTGGCCTACAATGAGCAGTTCTTC	CASSYEREVAYNEQFF
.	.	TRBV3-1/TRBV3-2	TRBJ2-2	TGTGCCAGCAGCCCCGGGACGGGTACCGGGGAGCTGTTTTTT	CASSPGTGTGELFF
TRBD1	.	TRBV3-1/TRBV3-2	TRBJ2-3	TGTGCCAGCAGCCAAGGAAGGGGGCGGATAGATACGCAGTATTTT	CASSQGRGRIDTQYF
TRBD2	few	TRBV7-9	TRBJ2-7	TGTGCCAGCAGCTTAGAGGGCGGGAGGGCCACCGAGCAGTACTTC	CASSLEGGRATEQYF
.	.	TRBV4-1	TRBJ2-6	TGCGCCAGCAGCCGCAGCTCTGGGGCCAACGTCCTGACTTTC	CASSRSSGANVLTF
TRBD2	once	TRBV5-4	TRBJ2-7	TGTGCCAGCAGCTCACCGGGGGGAGCCACCTACGAGCAGTACTTC	CASSSPGGATYEQYF
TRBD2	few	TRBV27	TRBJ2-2	TGTGCCAGCAGTTTGCGGGGGTTAGTCACCGGGGAGCTGTTTTTT	CASSLRGLVTGELFF
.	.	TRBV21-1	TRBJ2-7	TGTGCCAGCTCTTCGGTTGAACAGTACTTC	CASSSVEQYF
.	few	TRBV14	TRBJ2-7	TGTGCCAGCAGCCTAGGATACGAGCAGTACTTC	CASSLGYEQYF
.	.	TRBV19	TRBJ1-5	TGTGCCAGTAGTGTCGATTTCCCCAAGGCGGTAGCCCAGCATTTT	CASSVDFPKAVAQHF
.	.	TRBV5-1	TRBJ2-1	TGCGCCAGCAGCTTGGTTGCGGGGCGGGAGCAGTTCTTC	CASSLVAGREQFF
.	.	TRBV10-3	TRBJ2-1	TGTGCCATCAGCAAAACAGTGGATGAGCAGTTCTTC	CAISKTVDEQFF
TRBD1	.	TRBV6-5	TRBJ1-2	TGTGCCAGCAGTTACGAGCAGGGGGCGTACTATGGCTACACCTTC	CASSYEQGAYYGYTF
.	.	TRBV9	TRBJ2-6	TGTGCCAGCAGCCATGCAGGATCTGGGGCCAACGTCCTGACTTTC	CASSHAGSGANVLTF
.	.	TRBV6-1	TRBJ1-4	TGTGCCAGCAGTGATGGATTGGCAGGATTGAATGAAAAACTGTTTTTT	CASSDGLAGLNEKLFF
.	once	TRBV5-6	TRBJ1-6	TGTGCCAGCAGCCCCGACAGTCGAAATTCACCCCTCCACTTT	CASSPDSRNSPLHF
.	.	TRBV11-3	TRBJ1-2	TGTGCCAGCAGCCCCTTCCCCACGAGTGGGCATGATGGCTACACCTTC	CASSPFPTSGHDGYTF
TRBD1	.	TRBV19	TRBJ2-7	TGTGCCAGTAGTAACGGGCAGGGGGCGATCGAGCAGTACTTC	CASSNGQGAIEQYF
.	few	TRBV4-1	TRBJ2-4	TGCGCCAGCAGCCAAGATGGAGACAACAAAAACATTCAGTACTTC	CASSQDGDNKNIQYF
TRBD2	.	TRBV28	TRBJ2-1	TGTGCCAGCAGTGGATCTAGCGGGAGCTTTGGTGAGCAGTTCTTC	CASSGSSGSFGEQFF
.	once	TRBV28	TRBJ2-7	TGTGCCAGCAGTTTCGGTGGGAGGACAGCCTACGAGCAGTACTTC	CASSFGGRTAYEQYF
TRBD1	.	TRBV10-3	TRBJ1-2	TGTGCCATCAGGGGGGACTCGACCAGGGGGCTGGACTATGGCTACACCTTC	CAIRGDSTRGLDYGYTF
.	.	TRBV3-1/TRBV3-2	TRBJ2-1	TGTGCCAGCAGCCAAGAAGAGCGGAAGCAGTTCTTC	CASSQEERKQFF
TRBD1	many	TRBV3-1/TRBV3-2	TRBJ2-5	TGTGCCAGCAGCCAAGAATGGGACAGGGTTCGAGAGACCCAGTACTTC	CASSQEWDRVRETQYF
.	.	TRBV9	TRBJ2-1	TGTGCCAGCAGCGCGAGCGGAGCCCCCTACAATGAGCAGTTCTTC	CASSASGAPYNEQFF
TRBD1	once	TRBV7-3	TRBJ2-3	TGTGCCAGCAGCCATCCTGGGGTATGGACAGGGGTCCGTGCTAGCACAGATACGCAGTATTTT	CASSHPGVWTGVRASTDTQYF
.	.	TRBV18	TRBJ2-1	TGTGCCAGCTCACCACTGACGGCGGCCTCCTACAATGAGCAGTTCTTC	CASSPLTAASYNEQFF
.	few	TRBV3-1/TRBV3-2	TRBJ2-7	TGTGCCAGCAGCCAAGTTGACGAGCAGTACTTC	CASSQVDEQYF
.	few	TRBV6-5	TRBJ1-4	TGTGCTGCGGGGTTCGAAAAACTGTTTTTT	CAAGFEKLFF
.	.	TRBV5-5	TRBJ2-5	TGTGCCAGCAGCTGGTGGGGCGACAGTGGCGAGACCCAGTACTTC	CASSWWGDSGETQYF
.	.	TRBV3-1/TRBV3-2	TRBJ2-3	TGTGCCAGCAGCCAAGTTGCGGGAGATACGCAGTATTTT	CASSQVAGDTQYF